The clone carrying this T cell receptor (beta chain) was observed many times. What it binds is not known. TCRdb passed the 5' RACE reads through MiXCR, listing each CDR3 protein once. The table includes over 40,000 distinct CDR3 sequences, around 12% detected once. This entry belongs to a study of T-cell memory formation after mild COVID-19. Study-wide results and limits: Among clones peaking at day 37 in the second wave, SARS-CoV-2 specificity remained unconfirmed.

Trimming took off 1 base at V and 5 bases at J, with 15 bases between the two ends. This CDR3 comprises 15 residues. Germline CDR1 reads SGHRS; CDR2 reads YFSETQ. The chain joins TRBV5-1 to TRBJ2-5; D is tentatively TRBD1 or TRBD2 (5 bases each). Sequencing was done on a sample of PBMCs or a T cell subset sorted from them (not recorded which). This TCR was sampled from a man between 18 and 35 years old who had mild COVID-19 (a few samples of this study predate the infection). Cell type and time point are not known. The CDR3 region has the DNA TGCGCCAGCAGCTTGCCAGGGAGTATGGGGGAGACCCAGTACTTC. The encoded protein is CASSLPGSMGETQYF.